Listed below are T cell receptor beta chains from one sample, sequenced in a study of T-cell memory formation after mild COVID-19. TCRdb re-called the 5' RACE reads with MiXCR, one entry per CDR3 protein. Among roughly 500,000 distinct CDR3 sequences listed, roughly 20% were seen once. The sequenced sample was PBMCs or a T cell subset sorted from them (not recorded which). The receptors were gathered from an adult woman who had mild COVID-19 (a few samples of this study predate the infection). Cell type and time point are not known. The CDR3 runs from the conserved cysteine through the conserved F or W. A D gene is named only where the DNA matches it firmly. The listing skips clone size in some rows; elsewhere it reads once, few, many or a size class.

j_call | clone_size | v_call | d_call | cdr3_aa | cdr3_nt
TRBJ1-2 | . | TRBV6-1 | TRBD1 | CASSTTGRGYTF | TGTGCCAGCAGTACGACAGGGAGAGGCTACACCTTC
TRBJ1-1 | . | TRBV7-8 | . | CASSLGMLSEAFF | TGTGCCAGCAGCTTAGGAATGTTGTCTGAAGCTTTCTTT
TRBJ1-1 | few | TRBV20-1 | . | CSVLRVGTEAFF | TGCAGTGTTCTCCGCGTCGGGACTGAAGCTTTCTTT
TRBJ2-3 | few | TRBV5-1 | . | CASSGGGALDTQYF | TGCGCCAGCAGTGGAGGGGGCGCGTTGGATACGCAGTATTTT
TRBJ1-1 | . | TRBV19 | TRBD1 | CASSMGQGWNTEAFF | TGTGCCAGTAGTATGGGACAGGGATGGAACACTGAAGCTTTCTTT
TRBJ2-2 | few | TRBV7-2 | TRBD2 | CASSLGLAGFPGTGELFF | TGTGCCAGCAGCCTAGGACTAGCGGGATTCCCGGGCACCGGGGAGCTGTTTTTT
TRBJ2-3 | . | TRBV5-6 | . | CASSWRRWQGTDTQYF | TGTGCCAGCAGCTGGAGGAGGTGGCAGGGGACAGATACGCAGTATTTT
TRBJ2-5 | . | TRBV7-8 | . | CASSFRPYEGETQYF | TGTGCCAGCAGCTTCAGGCCCTACGAGGGGGAGACCCAGTACTTC
TRBJ1-2 | . | TRBV28 | TRBD1 | CASSYHRGLPGYTF | TGTGCCAGCAGTTATCACAGGGGGCTGCCTGGCTACACCTTC
TRBJ2-5 | many | TRBV5-1 | . | CASSHTGSQETQYF | TGCGCCAGCAGCCACACAGGGAGCCAAGAGACCCAGTACTTC
TRBJ2-1 | few | TRBV4-3 | . | CASSRPLHEQFF | TGCGCCAGCAGCCGCCCCCTCCATGAGCAGTTCTTC
TRBJ2-7 | few | TRBV29-1 | . | CSVVGNAYEQYF | TGCAGCGTTGTGGGCAACGCCTACGAGCAGTACTTC
TRBJ2-1 | . | TRBV11-2 | TRBD2 | CASSGFSTSGRAIEQFF | TGTGCCAGCAGCGGCTTTTCGACTAGCGGGAGGGCCATTGAGCAGTTCTTC
TRBJ1-1 | . | TRBV4-1 | . | CASSQDPREGNTEAFF | TGCGCCAGCAGCCAAGATCCCCGTGAGGGGAACACTGAAGCTTTCTTT
TRBJ1-2 | few | TRBV12-3/TRBV12-4 | . | CASSPGQGYTF | TGTGCCAGCAGTCCCGGACAGGGCTACACCTTC
TRBJ2-1 | few | TRBV7-6 | TRBD2 | CASSHKSGTSLEGLYNEQFF | TGTGCCAGCAGCCACAAATCCGGGACTAGCCTCGAAGGGCTCTACAATGAGCAGTTCTTC